The rows below give T cell receptor beta chains drawn from one sample of a study of cytomegalovirus exposure and HLA in healthy donors. Sequencing used immunoSEQ multiplex PCR; TCRdb keeps in-frame clones, though not all of them. The data show 85,000 to 110,000 clones, roughly three quarters seen once. What was sequenced was PBMCs. Source of these receptors: a woman aged 18-29 years in good health and CMV-seropositive. Each CDR3 is given with its conserved first and last residue. A D gene is named only where the DNA matches it firmly.

CDR3aa: CSVEPTGNYGYTF
CDR3nt: TGCAGCGTTGAACCTACAGGGAACTATGGCTACACCTTC
d_gene: .
j_gene: TRBJ1-2
v_gene: TRBV29-1

CDR3aa: CASREGLAGNHEQYF
CDR3nt: TGTGCCAGCAGGGAGGGACTAGCGGGTAACCACGAGCAGTACTTC
d_gene: TRBD2
j_gene: TRBJ2-7
v_gene: TRBV5-5

CDR3aa: CASSLSDTEAFF
CDR3nt: TGTGCCAGCAGCTTGTCGGACACTGAAGCTTTCTTT
d_gene: .
j_gene: TRBJ1-1
v_gene: TRBV5-4

CDR3aa: CASSFQRTANTGELFF
CDR3nt: TGTGCCAGCAGCTTTCAAAGGACTGCGAACACCGGGGAGCTGTTTTTT
d_gene: .
j_gene: TRBJ2-2
v_gene: TRBV7-9

CDR3aa: CASSVSWGVQNEKLFF
CDR3nt: TGTGCCAGCAGCGTGTCCTGGGGGGTCCAGAATGAAAAACTGTTTTTT
d_gene: .
j_gene: TRBJ1-4
v_gene: TRBV7-9

CDR3aa: CASSWAYRGPLGYTF
CDR3nt: TGTGCCAGCAGTTGGGCGTACAGGGGTCCTCTTGGCTACACCTTC
d_gene: TRBD1
j_gene: TRBJ1-2
v_gene: TRBV27

CDR3aa: CASRPDRGLGGNQPQHF
CDR3nt: TGTGCCAGCAGACCGGACAGGGGGCTGGGGGGCAATCAGCCCCAGCATTTT
d_gene: TRBD1
j_gene: TRBJ1-5
v_gene: TRBV27

CDR3aa: CASNSPGVTDTQYF
CDR3nt: TGTGCCAGCAATTCCCCGGGAGTTACAGATACGCAGTATTTT
d_gene: .
j_gene: TRBJ2-3
v_gene: TRBV27

CDR3aa: CASSKRGSTQETQYF
CDR3nt: TGTGCCAGCAGTAAAAGGGGATCCACACAAGAGACCCAGTACTTC
d_gene: .
j_gene: TRBJ2-5
v_gene: TRBV6-5

CDR3aa: CASSDNGGTVDTQYF
CDR3nt: TGTGCCAGCAGTGACAACGGGGGGACTGTAGATACGCAGTATTTT
d_gene: TRBD2
j_gene: TRBJ2-3
v_gene: TRBV6-4

CDR3aa: CASSLAGGDTQYF
CDR3nt: TGTGCCAGCAGCCTAGCGGGGGGAGATACGCAGTATTTT
d_gene: TRBD2
j_gene: TRBJ2-3
v_gene: TRBV5-4

CDR3aa: CASSLGDSDEAFF
CDR3nt: TGTGCCAGCAGCTTAGGGGACAGTGACGAAGCTTTCTTT
d_gene: .
j_gene: TRBJ1-1
v_gene: TRBV13

CDR3aa: CASSLRSGAVYNEQFF
CDR3nt: TGCGCCAGCAGCCTACGGTCGGGAGCTGTTTACAATGAGCAGTTCTTC
d_gene: .
j_gene: TRBJ2-1
v_gene: TRBV4-1

CDR3aa: CASRTGLIPYEQYF
CDR3nt: TGTGCCAGCAGGACAGGGCTCATACCCTACGAGCAGTACTTC
d_gene: TRBD1
j_gene: TRBJ2-7
v_gene: TRBV28

CDR3aa: CASSVWGGNEKLFF
CDR3nt: TGTGCCAGCTCCGTTTGGGGCGGAAATGAAAAACTGTTTTTT
d_gene: .
j_gene: TRBJ1-4
v_gene: TRBV28

CDR3aa: CASMGPKETQYF
CDR3nt: TGTGCCAGCATGGGCCCGAAAGAGACCCAGTACTTC
d_gene: .
j_gene: TRBJ2-5
v_gene: TRBV2

CDR3aa: CASTTVLRGTYQETQYF
CDR3nt: TGTGCCAGCACTACCGTCTTGCGGGGGACGTACCAAGAGACCCAGTACTTC
d_gene: TRBD2
j_gene: TRBJ2-5
v_gene: TRBV5-6

CDR3aa: CSVERRGGLAETQYF
CDR3nt: TGCAGCGTTGAAAGACGAGGTGGACTAGCCGAGACCCAGTACTTC
d_gene: TRBD2
j_gene: TRBJ2-5
v_gene: TRBV29-1

CDR3aa: CATSRAPTDGYTF
CDR3nt: TGTGCCACCAGCAGAGCCCCCACGGATGGCTACACCTTC
d_gene: .
j_gene: TRBJ1-2
v_gene: TRBV15

CDR3aa: CASSPGASGRPGPETQYF
CDR3nt: TGTGCCAGCAGCCCGGGGGCTAGCGGGAGGCCGGGTCCAGAGACCCAGTACTTC
d_gene: TRBD2
j_gene: TRBJ2-5
v_gene: TRBV9

CDR3aa: CASSDQRGSGRGNEQYF
CDR3nt: TGCGCCAGCAGCGATCAGAGGGGAAGCGGGAGGGGCAACGAGCAGTACTTC
d_gene: TRBD2
j_gene: TRBJ2-7
v_gene: TRBV5-1

CDR3aa: CSVAGGPAYEQYF
CDR3nt: TGCAGCGTCGCGGGAGGGCCGGCCTACGAGCAGTACTTC
d_gene: TRBD2
j_gene: TRBJ2-7
v_gene: TRBV29-1

CDR3aa: CATSRRASNQPQHF
CDR3nt: TGTGCCACATCCCGGAGGGCCAGCAATCAGCCCCAGCATTTT
d_gene: .
j_gene: TRBJ1-5
v_gene: TRBV19

CDR3aa: CASRRYRVTGELFF
CDR3nt: TGTGCCAGCAGACGTTACAGGGTAACCGGGGAGCTGTTTTTT
d_gene: .
j_gene: TRBJ2-2
v_gene: TRBV27